This TCR beta chain was recorded in a study of cytotoxic CD8 clonotypes in ibrutinib-treated CLL. Profiling relied on immunoSEQ multiplex PCR, and the TCRdb table lists in-frame clones only, not all of them. The table records about 270,000 clones, about 72% of them present only once. Germline CDR1 is MGHRA and CDR2 is YSYEKL. The germline V and J ends were trimmed by 0 bases and 1 base, with 12 bases remaining between them. The CDR3 runs to 16 residues. Study outcomes and limitations: Clonality increased at ibrutinib response, then returned toward baseline at progression. Rare overall, public clonotypes shrank or held steady under therapy.

A remark on this clone: As yet, its antigen is unknown.

The chain has TRBV4-1 and TRBJ2-5; no clear D gene. The clonotype originates from a human donor with chronic lymphocytic leukemia. The specimen was PBMCs, collected at disease progression, from a patient treated with ibrutinib. The CDR3: CASSQDPGQIQETQYF. The DNA for the CDR3 is TGCGCCAGCAGCCAAGATCCCGGGCAAATCCAAGAGACCCAGTACTTC.